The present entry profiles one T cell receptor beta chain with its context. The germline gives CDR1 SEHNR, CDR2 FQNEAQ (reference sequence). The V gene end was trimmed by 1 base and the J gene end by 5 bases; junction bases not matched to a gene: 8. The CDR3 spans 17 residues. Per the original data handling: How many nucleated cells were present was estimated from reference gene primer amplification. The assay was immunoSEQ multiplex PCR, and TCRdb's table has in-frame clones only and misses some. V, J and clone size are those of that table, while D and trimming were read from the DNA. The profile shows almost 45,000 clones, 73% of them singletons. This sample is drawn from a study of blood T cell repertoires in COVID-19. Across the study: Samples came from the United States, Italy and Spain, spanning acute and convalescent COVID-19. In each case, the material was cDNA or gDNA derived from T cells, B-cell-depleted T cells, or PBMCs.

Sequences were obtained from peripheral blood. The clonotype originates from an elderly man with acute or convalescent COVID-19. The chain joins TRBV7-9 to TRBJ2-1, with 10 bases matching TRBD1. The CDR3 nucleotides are TGTGCCAGCAGCTTAGGTGGGGGGACAGGGGCCAACAATGAGCAGTTCTTC. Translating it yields CASSLGGGTGANNEQFF. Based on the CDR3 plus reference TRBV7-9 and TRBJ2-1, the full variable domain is DTGVSQNPRHKITKRGQNVTFRCDPISEHNRLYWYRQTLGQGPEFLTYFQNEAQLEKSRLLSDRFSAERPKGSFSTLEIQRTEQGDSAMYLCASSLGGGTGANNEQFFGPGTRLTVL.